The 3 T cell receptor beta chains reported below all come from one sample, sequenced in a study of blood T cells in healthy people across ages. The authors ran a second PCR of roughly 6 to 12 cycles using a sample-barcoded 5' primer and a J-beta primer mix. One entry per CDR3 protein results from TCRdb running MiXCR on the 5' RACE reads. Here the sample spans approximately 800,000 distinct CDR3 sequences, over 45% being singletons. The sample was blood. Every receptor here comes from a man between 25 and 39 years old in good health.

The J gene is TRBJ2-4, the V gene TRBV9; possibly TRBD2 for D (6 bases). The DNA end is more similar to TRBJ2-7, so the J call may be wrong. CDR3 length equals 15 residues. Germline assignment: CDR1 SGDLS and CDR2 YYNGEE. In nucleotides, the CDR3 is TGTGCCAGCAGCGTAGGGGATCGTAGCGGCTACGAGCAGTACTTC. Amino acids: CASSVGDRSGYEQYF.

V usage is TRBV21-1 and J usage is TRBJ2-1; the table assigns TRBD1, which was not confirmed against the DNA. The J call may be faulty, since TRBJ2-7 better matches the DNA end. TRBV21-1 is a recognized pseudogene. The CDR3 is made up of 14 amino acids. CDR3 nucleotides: TGTGCCAGCAGCAAGCGGGGAGAGGGAGGCGAGCAGTACTTC. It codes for CASSKRGEGGEQYF.

The CDR3 loop is CASSLVHSTSGGARYEQYF. The CDR3 bases are TGTGCCAGCAGCTTAGTACATTCGACTAGCGGGGGGGCTCGGTACGAGCAGTACTTC. The chain combines TRBV7-8 with TRBJ2-4, with 14 bases lining up with TRBD2. TRBJ2-7 explains the end of the DNA better; the J call may be wrong. The CDR3 covers 19 residues. The germline gives CDR1 SGHVS, CDR2 FQNEAQ.